This T cell receptor (beta chain) is drawn from a study of T cell changes during pregnancy in multiple sclerosis. Germline V CDR1 and CDR2: SGHAT, FQNNGV. V was trimmed by 1 base and J by 7 bases, leaving 14 bases between them. The CDR3 has 15 residues. Using immunoSEQ multiplex PCR, the repertoire was profiled, and TCRdb retains in-frame clones only, with some absent. Of roughly 30,000 clones detected, more than 75% appear once; the ten largest clones hold approximately 8.3%. This sequence was found in a female donor with multiple sclerosis, enrolled in a pregnancy study. The specimen comprised CD8+ T cells from peripheral blood mononuclear cells, sampled after pregnancy. V gene TRBV11-2 combines with J gene TRBJ2-1; D ambiguous. The CDR3: CASSLATAPRNEQFF. The CDR3 region has the DNA TGTGCCAGCAGCTTAGCCACCGCCCCTAGGAATGAGCAGTTCTTC. Combining the CDR3 with reference TRBV11-2 and TRBJ2-1 gives the whole variable domain EAGVAQSPRYKIIEKRQSVAFWCNPISGHATLYWYQQILGQGPKLLIQFQNNGVVDDSQLPKDRFSAERLKGVDSTLKIQPAKLEDSAVYLCASSLATAPRNEQFFGPGTRLTVL.